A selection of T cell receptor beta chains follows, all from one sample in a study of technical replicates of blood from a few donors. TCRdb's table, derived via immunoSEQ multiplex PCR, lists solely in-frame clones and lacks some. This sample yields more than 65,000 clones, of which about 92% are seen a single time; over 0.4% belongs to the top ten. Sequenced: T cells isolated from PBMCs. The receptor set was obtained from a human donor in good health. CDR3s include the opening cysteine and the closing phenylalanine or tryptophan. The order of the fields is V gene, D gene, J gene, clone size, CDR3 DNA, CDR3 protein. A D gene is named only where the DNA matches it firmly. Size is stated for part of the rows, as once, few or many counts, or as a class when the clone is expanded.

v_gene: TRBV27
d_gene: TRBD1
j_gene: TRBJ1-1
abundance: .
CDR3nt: TGTGCCAGCAGTTTAAACACAGGGGGAGTAGACACTGAAGCTTTCTTT
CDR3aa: CASSLNTGGVDTEAFF

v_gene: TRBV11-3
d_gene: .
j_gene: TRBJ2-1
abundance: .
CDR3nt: TGTGCCAGCAGCTGGACTGGTTCGGCGTCCTACAATGAGCAGTTCTTC
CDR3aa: CASSWTGSASYNEQFF

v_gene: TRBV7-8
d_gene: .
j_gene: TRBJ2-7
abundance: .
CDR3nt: TGTGCCAGCAGCCTAAACTCTTACGAGCAGTACTTC
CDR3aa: CASSLNSYEQYF

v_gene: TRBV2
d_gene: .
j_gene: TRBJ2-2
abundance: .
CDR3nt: TGTGCCAGCAGGGAGACAGTAAACACCGGGGAGCTGTTTTTT
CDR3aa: CASRETVNTGELFF

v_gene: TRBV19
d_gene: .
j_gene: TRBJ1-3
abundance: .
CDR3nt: TGTGCCAGTAGTCCTGGACAGATCTCTGGAAACACCATATATTTT
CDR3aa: CASSPGQISGNTIYF

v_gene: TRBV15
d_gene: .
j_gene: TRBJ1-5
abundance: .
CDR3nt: TGTGCCACCAGCAGAGCCGGAAGACTGGACAATCAGCCCCAGCATTTT
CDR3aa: CATSRAGRLDNQPQHF

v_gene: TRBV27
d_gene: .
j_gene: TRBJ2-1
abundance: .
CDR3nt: TGTGCCAGCGGTATAGCGGAATACAATGAGCAGTTCTTC
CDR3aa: CASGIAEYNEQFF

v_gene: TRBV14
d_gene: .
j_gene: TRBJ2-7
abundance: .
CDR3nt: TGTGCCAGCAGCCAAGCCCTATCAGGTCGCTCCTACGAGCAGTACTTC
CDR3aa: CASSQALSGRSYEQYF

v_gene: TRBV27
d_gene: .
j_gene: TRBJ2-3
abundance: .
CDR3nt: TGTGCCAGCAGTTTATACGCAGGGGAGACAGATACGCAGTATTTT
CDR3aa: CASSLYAGETDTQYF

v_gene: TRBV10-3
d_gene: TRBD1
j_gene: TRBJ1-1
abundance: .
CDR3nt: TGTGCCACCGACAGGGACAGCCCAGGGACTGAAGCTTTCTTT
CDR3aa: CATDRDSPGTEAFF

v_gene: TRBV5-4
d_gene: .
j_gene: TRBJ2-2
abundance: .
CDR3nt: TGTGCCAGCAGCTTGGAGCCGGGGGACACCGGGGAGCTGTTTTTT
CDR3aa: CASSLEPGDTGELFF

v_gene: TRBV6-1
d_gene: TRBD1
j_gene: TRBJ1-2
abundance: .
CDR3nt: TGTGCCAGCAGTGAGCTGAAGTTTGGGACAGGTGGTGGCTACACCTTC
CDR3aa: CASSELKFGTGGGYTF

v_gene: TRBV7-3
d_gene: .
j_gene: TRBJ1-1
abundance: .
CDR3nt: TGTGCCAGCAAGGAGGAGGGCATGAACACTGAAGCTTTCTTT
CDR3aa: CASKEEGMNTEAFF

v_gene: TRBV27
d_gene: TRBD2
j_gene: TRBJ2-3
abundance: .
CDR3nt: TGTGCCAGCAGTCAAATTCTAGCGGGAGGGCCAGATACGCAGTATTTT
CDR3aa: CASSQILAGGPDTQYF

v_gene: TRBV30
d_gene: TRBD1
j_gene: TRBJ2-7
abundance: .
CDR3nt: TGTGCCTGGAACCGGGACAGGGGGTCCTACGAGCAGTACTTC
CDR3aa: CAWNRDRGSYEQYF

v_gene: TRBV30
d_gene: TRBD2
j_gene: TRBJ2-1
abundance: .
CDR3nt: TGTGCCTGGACTCCGGGACTAGCGGGAGCCGATGAGCAGTTCTTC
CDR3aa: CAWTPGLAGADEQFF

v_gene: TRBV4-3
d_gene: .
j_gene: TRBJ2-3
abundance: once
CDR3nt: TGCGCCAGCAGCCAAGAGACCCCGGGACTGGGTCAGTGGGATACGCAGTATTTT
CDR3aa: CASSQETPGLGQWDTQYF

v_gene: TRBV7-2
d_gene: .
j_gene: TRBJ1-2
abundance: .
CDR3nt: TGTGCCAGCAGCTTTGGGGCGAACTATGGCTACACCTTC
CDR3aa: CASSFGANYGYTF

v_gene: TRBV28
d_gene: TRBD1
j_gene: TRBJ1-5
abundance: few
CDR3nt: TGTGCCAGCAGTAAGGACAGGGATGGAGATCAGCCCCAGCATTTT
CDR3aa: CASSKDRDGDQPQHF

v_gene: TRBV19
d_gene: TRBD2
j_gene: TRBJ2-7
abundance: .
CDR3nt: TGTGCCAGTAGTACCCAGGGACTAGGAGAGCAGTACTTC
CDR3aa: CASSTQGLGEQYF

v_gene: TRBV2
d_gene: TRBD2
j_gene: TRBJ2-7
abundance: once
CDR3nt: TGTGCCAGCAGTACTAGCGGATCCTACGAGCAGTACTTC
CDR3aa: CASSTSGSYEQYF

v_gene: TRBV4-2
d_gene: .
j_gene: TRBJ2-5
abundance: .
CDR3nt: TGTGCCAGCAGCCAAGCGGTATTAGCCGAGACCCAGTACTTC
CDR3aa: CASSQAVLAETQYF

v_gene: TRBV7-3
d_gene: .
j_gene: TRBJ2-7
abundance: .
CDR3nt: TGTGCCAGCAGCCAGGGGCGCCCTACCTACGAGCAGTACTTC
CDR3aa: CASSQGRPTYEQYF

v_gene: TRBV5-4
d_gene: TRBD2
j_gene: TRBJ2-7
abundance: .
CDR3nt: TGTGCCAGCAGCTTACCTAGCGGGAACGTGGGCGAGCAGTACTTC
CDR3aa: CASSLPSGNVGEQYF

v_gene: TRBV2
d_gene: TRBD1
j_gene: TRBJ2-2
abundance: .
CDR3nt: TGTGCCAGCGACCTGACAGGGGACACCGGGGAGCTGTTTTTT
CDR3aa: CASDLTGDTGELFF

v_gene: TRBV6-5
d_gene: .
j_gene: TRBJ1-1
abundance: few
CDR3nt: TGTGCCAGCAGCCGATCAGAGAGGTCTGAAGCTTTCTTT
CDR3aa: CASSRSERSEAFF

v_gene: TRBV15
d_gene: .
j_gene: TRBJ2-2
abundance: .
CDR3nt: TGTGCCACCAGCAGAGTTGAGGGAACCGGGGAGCTGTTTTTT
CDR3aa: CATSRVEGTGELFF

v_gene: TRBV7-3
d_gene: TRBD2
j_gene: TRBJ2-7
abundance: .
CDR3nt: TGTGCCAGCAGCTTAAAACCGGTGACTAGCGGGTTTACCTACGAGCAGTACTTC
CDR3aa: CASSLKPVTSGFTYEQYF

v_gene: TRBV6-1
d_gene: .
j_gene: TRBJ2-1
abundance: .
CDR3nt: TGTGCCAGCAGTGTCCTAGCGATGTATGAGCAGTTCTTC
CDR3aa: CASSVLAMYEQFF

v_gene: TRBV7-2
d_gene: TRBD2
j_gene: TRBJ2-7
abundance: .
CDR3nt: TGTGCCAGCAGCCGCCGAGCGGGAGTTGGAAGTTCAGAGCAGTACTTC
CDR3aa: CASSRRAGVGSSEQYF

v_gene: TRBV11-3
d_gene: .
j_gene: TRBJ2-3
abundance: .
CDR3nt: TGTGCCAGCAGCTTAGTTCGGGGTACAGATACGCAGTATTTT
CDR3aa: CASSLVRGTDTQYF

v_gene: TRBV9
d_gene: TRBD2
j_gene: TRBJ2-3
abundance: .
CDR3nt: TGTGCCAGCAGCGAATTCGCGGGAGGGCCCTCAGATACGCAGTATTTT
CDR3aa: CASSEFAGGPSDTQYF

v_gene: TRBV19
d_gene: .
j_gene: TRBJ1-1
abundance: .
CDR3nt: TGTGCCACCAGGACAGCGAACACTGAAGCTTTCTTT
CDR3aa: CATRTANTEAFF

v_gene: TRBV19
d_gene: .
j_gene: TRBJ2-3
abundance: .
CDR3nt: TGTGCCAGTAGCAGTCCGACAGATACGCAGTATTTT
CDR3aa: CASSSPTDTQYF

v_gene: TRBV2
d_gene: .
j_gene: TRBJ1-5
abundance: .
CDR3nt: TGTGCCAGCATAGGGGGTAACAATCAGCCCCAGCATTTT
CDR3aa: CASIGGNNQPQHF

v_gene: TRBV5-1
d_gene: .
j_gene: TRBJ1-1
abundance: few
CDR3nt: TGCGCCAGCACCCGGGAAATGAACACTGAAGCTTTCTTT
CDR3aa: CASTREMNTEAFF

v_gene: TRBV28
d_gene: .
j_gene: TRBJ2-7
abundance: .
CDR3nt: TGTGCCAGCAGTAGGGGACTCCCTGGGGAGCAGTACTTC
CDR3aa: CASSRGLPGEQYF

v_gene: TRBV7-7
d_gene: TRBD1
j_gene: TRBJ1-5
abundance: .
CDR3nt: TGTGCCAGCAGCTCTTACCGCCGGGACAGGGAGTATAGCAATCAGCCCCAGCATTTT
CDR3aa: CASSSYRRDREYSNQPQHF

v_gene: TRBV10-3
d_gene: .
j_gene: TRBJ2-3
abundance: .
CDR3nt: TGTGCCATCAGTGCGGGAGATACGCAGTATTTT
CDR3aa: CAISAGDTQYF

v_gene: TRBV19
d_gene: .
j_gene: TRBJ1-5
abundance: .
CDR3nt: TGTGCCAGTAGCTTGCGTTCCAATCAGCCCCAGCATTTT
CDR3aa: CASSLRSNQPQHF